The clone carrying this TCR beta chain was recorded a few times. This entry comes from a study of Ad26.COV2.S vaccination and SARS-CoV-2 variants. Looking at the study overall: Donor got 5x10^10 or 1x10^11 viral particles of Ad26.COV2.S.

Libraries were prepared by immunoSEQ multiplex PCR; TCRdb keeps only in-frame clonotypes and omits some of them. The sample comprises a few hundred thousand clones, 80% to 90% of which are singletons, and roughly 3.1% rests with the top ten. Per the germline V gene, CDR1 is MNHEY and CDR2 is SVGAGI. The V gene end was trimmed by 6 bases and the J gene end by 7 bases; junction bases not matched to a gene: 11. The length of the CDR3 is 15 residues. The sample's treatment: around 19 received Ad26.COV2.S at low or high dose, single or two shots; several received placebo; per-sample allocation not given. Material that was analyzed had been drawn on day 63 after the first vaccine or placebo injection.

Sequencing was performed on peripheral blood, taken in a trial of Ad26.COV2.S vaccine versus placebo. This sequence originates from a person between 18 and 65 years old who received the Ad26.COV2.S COVID-19 vaccine or a placebo. This sequence joins TRBV6-5 and TRBJ1-3; TRBD1 matches 8 bases. The CDR3 nucleotides are TGTGCCAGCAGCCCGTTGGCAGGGGGCCGCAACACCATATATTTT. This encodes CASSPLAGGRNTIYF.